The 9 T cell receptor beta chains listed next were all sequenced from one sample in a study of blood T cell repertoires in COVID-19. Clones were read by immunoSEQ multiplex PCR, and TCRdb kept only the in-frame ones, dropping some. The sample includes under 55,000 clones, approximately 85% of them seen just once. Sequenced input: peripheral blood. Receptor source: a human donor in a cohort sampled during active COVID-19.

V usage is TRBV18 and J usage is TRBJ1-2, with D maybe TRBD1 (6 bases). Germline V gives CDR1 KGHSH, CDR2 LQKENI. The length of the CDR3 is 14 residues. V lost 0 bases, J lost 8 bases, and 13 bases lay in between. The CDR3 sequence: CASSPPGSGDGYTF. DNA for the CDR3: TGTGCCAGCTCACCACCGGGTTCAGGGGACGGCTACACCTTC.

The CDR3 protein is CASSVGRQNYGYTF. CDR3 DNA sequence: TGTGCCAGCAGCGTAGGGAGGCAGAACTATGGCTACACCTTC. The chain has TRBV9 and TRBJ1-2; D gene ambiguous. In germline, CDR1 is SGDLS, CDR2 YYNGEE. Trimming took 0 bases from V and 2 from J, leaving 8 bases between them. The CDR3 is 14 amino acids. Complete variable domain (other parts from reference TRBV9 and TRBJ1-2): DSGVTQTPKHLITATGQRVTLRCSPRSGDLSVYWYQQSLDQGLQFLIQYYNGEERAKGNILERFSAQQFPDLHSELNLSSLELGDSALYFCASSVGRQNYGYTFGSGTRLTVV.

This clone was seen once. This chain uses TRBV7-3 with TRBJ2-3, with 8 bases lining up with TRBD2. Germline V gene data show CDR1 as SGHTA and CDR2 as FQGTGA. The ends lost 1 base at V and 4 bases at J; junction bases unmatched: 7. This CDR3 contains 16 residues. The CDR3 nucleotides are TGTGCCAGCAGCTTAAGGGCGGGAGGCGTAGCAGATACGCAGTATTTT. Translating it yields CASSLRAGGVADTQYF.

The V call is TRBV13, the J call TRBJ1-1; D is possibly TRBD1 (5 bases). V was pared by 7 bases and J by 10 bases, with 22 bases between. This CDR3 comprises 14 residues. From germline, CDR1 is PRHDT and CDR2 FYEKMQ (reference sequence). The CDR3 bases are TGTGCCAGCACTCAGAAGGGGTCACTACGCGTAGCTTTCTTT. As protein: CASTQKGSLRVAFF.

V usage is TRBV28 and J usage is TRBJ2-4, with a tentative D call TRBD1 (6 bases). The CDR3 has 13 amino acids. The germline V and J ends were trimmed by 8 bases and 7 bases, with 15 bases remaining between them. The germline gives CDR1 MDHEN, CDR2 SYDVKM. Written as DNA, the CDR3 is TGTGCCAGCGGCAGGGGCGCAAAGAACATTCAGTACTTC. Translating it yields CASGRGAKNIQYF. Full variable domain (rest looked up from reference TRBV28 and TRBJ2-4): DVKVTQSSRYLVKRTGEKVFLECVQDMDHENMFWYRQDPGLGLRLIYFSYDVKMKEKGDIPEGYSVSREKKERFSLILESASTNQTSMYLCASGRGAKNIQYFGAGTRLSVL.

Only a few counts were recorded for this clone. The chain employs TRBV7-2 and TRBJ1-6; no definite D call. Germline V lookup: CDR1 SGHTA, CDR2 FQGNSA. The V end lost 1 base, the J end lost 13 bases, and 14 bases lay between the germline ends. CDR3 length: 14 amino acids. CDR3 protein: CASSLDSMRAPLHF. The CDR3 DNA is TGTGCCAGCAGCTTAGATAGTATGAGGGCCCCCCTCCACTTT. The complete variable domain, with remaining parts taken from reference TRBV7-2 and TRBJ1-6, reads GAGVSQSPSNKVTEKGKDVELRCDPISGHTALYWYRQSLGQGLEFLIYFQGNSAPDKSGLPSDRFSAERTGGSVSTLTIQRTQQEDSAVYLCASSLDSMRAPLHFGNGTRLTVT.

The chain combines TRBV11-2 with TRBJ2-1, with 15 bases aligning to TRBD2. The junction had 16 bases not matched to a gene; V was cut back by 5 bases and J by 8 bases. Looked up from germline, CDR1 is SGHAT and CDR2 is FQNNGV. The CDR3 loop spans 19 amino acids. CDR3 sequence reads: CASSLTPLGLAGGRDEQFF. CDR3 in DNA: TGTGCCAGCAGCCTAACCCCCTTGGGACTAGCGGGAGGTAGGGATGAGCAGTTCTTC. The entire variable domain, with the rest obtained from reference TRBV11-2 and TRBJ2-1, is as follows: EAGVAQSPRYKIIEKRQSVAFWCNPISGHATLYWYQQILGQGPKLLIQFQNNGVVDDSQLPKDRFSAERLKGVDSTLKIQPAKLEDSAVYLCASSLTPLGLAGGRDEQFFGPGTRLTVL.

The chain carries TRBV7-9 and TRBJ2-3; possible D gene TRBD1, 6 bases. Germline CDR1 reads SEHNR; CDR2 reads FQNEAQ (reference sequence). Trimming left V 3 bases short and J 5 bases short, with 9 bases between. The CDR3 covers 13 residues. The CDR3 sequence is CASSLVTGDTQYF. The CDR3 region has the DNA TGTGCCAGCAGCTTGGTGACAGGAGATACGCAGTATTTT.

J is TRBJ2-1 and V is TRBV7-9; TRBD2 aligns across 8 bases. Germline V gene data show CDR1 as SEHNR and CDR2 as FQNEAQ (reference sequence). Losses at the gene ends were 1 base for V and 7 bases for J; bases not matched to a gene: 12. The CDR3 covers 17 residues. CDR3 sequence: CASSLDGQIRGGNEQFF. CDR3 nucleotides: TGTGCCAGCAGCTTAGATGGACAGATTCGGGGGGGTAATGAGCAGTTCTTC.